A selection of T cell receptor beta chains follows, all from one sample in a study of blood T cell repertoires in COVID-19. Clones were read by immunoSEQ multiplex PCR, and TCRdb kept only the in-frame ones, dropping some. The table shows 150,000 to 200,000 clones, with approximately 80% occurring only once. Sequenced material: PBMCs or T cells enriched from blood (not recorded which). These TCRs come from a woman aged 60 to 75 who had recovered from COVID-19. The CDR3 runs from the conserved cysteine through the conserved F or W. Fields, in order: J gene, clone size, V gene, CDR3 length, D gene, CDR3 DNA, CDR3 protein. A D gene is named only where the DNA matches it firmly. Clone size, where shown, is once, few, many, or a class for clones that have expanded.

TRBJ2-1	NA	TRBV7-8	16	NA	TGTGCCAGCAGCTTAGTAACGGGATTCTCCTACAATGAGCAGTTCTTC	CASSLVTGFSYNEQFF
TRBJ1-4	NA	TRBV24-1	12	NA	TGTGCCGCCATCGGGGGGGGCGAAAAACTGTTTTTT	CAAIGGGEKLFF
TRBJ1-3	NA	TRBV27	14	NA	TGTGCCAGCGCCTTAAGGGGGTCTGGAAACACCATATATTTT	CASALRGSGNTIYF
TRBJ2-2	NA	TRBV6-1	14	NA	TGTGCCAGCAGTGAGTTGGGCACGGTGCGGGAGCTGTTTTTT	CASSELGTVRELFF
TRBJ2-3	few	TRBV9	16	TRBD2	TGTGCCAGCAGCGCCAGAGCGGGGGGGCCCACAGATACGCAGTATTTT	CASSARAGGPTDTQYF
TRBJ1-4	few	TRBV9	15	TRBD1	TGTGCCAGCAGCGTAGGGGGGACAGGGAATGAAAAACTGTTTTTT	CASSVGGTGNEKLFF
TRBJ2-7	NA	TRBV18	13	NA	TGTGCCAGCTCACCACCGAGCTCCTACGAGCAGTACTTC	CASSPPSSYEQYF
TRBJ2-7	few	TRBV2	17	NA	TGTGCCAGCAGTGCGGGGTTTATATTTTCCCCTACCTACGAGCAGTACTTC	CASSAGFIFSPTYEQYF
TRBJ1-1	NA	TRBV19	12	NA	TGTGCCAGTCGACGGAGGAACACTGAAGCTTTCTTT	CASRRRNTEAFF
TRBJ1-1	once	TRBV19	14	NA	TGTGCCAGTAGTATTAGGGTGGGAGGCACTGAAGCTTTCTTT	CASSIRVGGTEAFF
TRBJ1-1	NA	TRBV19	16	NA	TGTGCCAGTAGTACGGGGGGGAGTTATATGAACACTGAAGCTTTCTTT	CASSTGGSYMNTEAFF
TRBJ1-6	NA	TRBV30	15	NA	TGTGCCTGGAGTGTGGCAGGGCTAAATAATTCACCCCTCCACTTT	CAWSVAGLNNSPLHF
TRBJ1-1	NA	TRBV11-1	12	NA	TGTGCCAGCAGCTTAGAGCGTACTGAAGCTTTCTTT	CASSLERTEAFF
TRBJ1-5	NA	TRBV7-9	14	TRBD1	TGTGCCAGCTCGGGACAGGGACACAATCAGCCCCAGCATTTT	CASSGQGHNQPQHF
TRBJ2-7	NA	TRBV11-2	15	NA	TGTGCCAGCAGCCGGACAGCGTTAAACTCCTACGAGCAGTACTTC	CASSRTALNSYEQYF
TRBJ2-1	NA	TRBV12-3/TRBV12-4	10	NA	TGTGCCAGCAGTTCGGGGGAGCAGTTCTTC	CASSSGEQFF
TRBJ2-4	NA	TRBV3-1/TRBV3-2	14	NA	TGTGCCAGCAGCGTTCAGGGCTCCAAAAACATTCAGTACTTC	CASSVQGSKNIQYF
TRBJ1-2	NA	TRBV6-5	15	NA	TGTGCCAGCAGCCCCCAGACAGTTTCAAACTATGGCTACACCTTC	CASSPQTVSNYGYTF
TRBJ2-7	NA	TRBV7-6	14	TRBD1	TGTGCCAGCAGCTCCGTGACAGGGGACTACGAGCAGTACTTC	CASSSVTGDYEQYF
TRBJ1-2	once	TRBV2	17	TRBD1	TGTGCCAGCAGCGGACAACGAGGGACAGCAAATAACTATGGCTACACCTTC	CASSGQRGTANNYGYTF
TRBJ1-5	few	TRBV10-3	14	TRBD1	TGTGCCATCAGTGGGGGACAGGGGGATCAGCCCCAGCATTTT	CAISGGQGDQPQHF
TRBJ2-7	NA	TRBV7-3	15	TRBD2	TGTGCCAGCAGCATCGGACTAGCGGGGTACTACGAGCAGTACTTC	CASSIGLAGYYEQYF
TRBJ1-1	once	TRBV19	16	TRBD1	TGTGCCAGTAGTATTGAGGGACAGGGCATGAACACTGAAGCTTTCTTT	CASSIEGQGMNTEAFF
TRBJ1-4	NA	TRBV21-1	13	NA	TGTGCCAGCAGGACAGGTGGTCATGAAAAACTGTTTTTT	CASRTGGHEKLFF
TRBJ1-5	NA	TRBV19	12	NA	TGTGCCAGTAGTATACGGGGACAGCCCCAGCATTTT	CASSIRGQPQHF
TRBJ2-5	NA	TRBV7-2	13	NA	TGTGCCAGCAGCTTAGCGGGAGTGGAGACCCAGTACTTC	CASSLAGVETQYF
TRBJ1-1	NA	TRBV19	13	NA	TGTGCCAGTAGCCGACGGGGTTTGACTGAAGCTTTCTTT	CASSRRGLTEAFF
TRBJ2-1	NA	TRBV27	13	NA	TGTGCCGCGCAACCAATCCAGGGGTCAGAGCAGTTCTTC	CAAQPIQGSEQFF
TRBJ1-2	NA	TRBV29-1	15	NA	TGCAGCGTTGAAGTATTTCCGGGAGGGGGGTATGGCTACACCTTC	CSVEVFPGGGYGYTF
TRBJ2-2	NA	TRBV11-3	15	TRBD2	TGTGCCAGCAGGCGGACTAGCGGGGACACCGGGGAGCTGTTTTTT	CASRRTSGDTGELFF
TRBJ1-5	NA	TRBV19	16	TRBD1	TGTGCCAGTAGCACTACAGGGGGATGGAGCAATCAGCCCCAGCATTTT	CASSTTGGWSNQPQHF
TRBJ2-3	NA	TRBV28	17	TRBD2	TGTGCCAGCAGTTTAGGACTAGCGGGATTCAGCACAGATACGCAGTATTTT	CASSLGLAGFSTDTQYF
TRBJ2-7	NA	TRBV2	13	TRBD1	TGTGCCAGCAGCAACCAGGGGGCTTGGGAGCAGTACTTC	CASSNQGAWEQYF
TRBJ2-2	NA	TRBV11-1	14	NA	TGTGCCAGCAGCTTAGCGCGGGGCACCGGGGAGCTGTTTTTT	CASSLARGTGELFF
TRBJ1-5	few	TRBV30	13	NA	TGTGCCTGGAGTGCACAGGGCAATCAGCCCCAGCATTTT	CAWSAQGNQPQHF
TRBJ2-2	NA	TRBV24-1	16	TRBD2	TGTGCCACCAGTGACCCTCGGCGGGGGGCCGCCGGGGAGCTGTTTTTT	CATSDPRRGAAGELFF
TRBJ2-3	NA	TRBV9	13	NA	TGTGCCAGCAGCGTAGATCAGATAGATACGCAGTATTTT	CASSVDQIDTQYF
TRBJ1-2	NA	TRBV4-2	12	NA	TGTGCCAGCAGCCAAGCCCTCTATGGCTACACCTTC	CASSQALYGYTF
TRBJ2-4	NA	TRBV10-2	13	NA	TGCGCCAGCAGTGGAACAGACAGGGAGGTTCAGTACTTC	CASSGTDREVQYF
TRBJ2-2	NA	TRBV6-5	15	TRBD1	TGTGCCAGCAGTTACTCGGGACAGGGGACCGGGGAGCTGTTTTTT	CASSYSGQGTGELFF
TRBJ1-1	NA	TRBV4-1	15	NA	TGCGCCAGCACGGAGGGCAGGGCGAAGAACACTGAAGCTTTCTTT	CASTEGRAKNTEAFF
TRBJ2-3	NA	TRBV3-1/TRBV3-2	15	TRBD2	TGTGCCAGCAGGCGGACTAGCGGACTGGATGGTACGCAGTATTTT	CASRRTSGLDGTQYF